This T cell receptor beta chain stems from a study of blood T cell repertoires in COVID-19 (dated by TCRdb to about 2020). For the study in its entirety: Samples covering the acute and convalescent phases of COVID-19 were provided by collaborators in the United States, Italy and Spain. Subjects who had been exposed to COVID-19, were actively infected with it, or had recovered from it provided the deeply sampled blood TCRbeta repertoires that made up the dataset. Nearly every sample came with metadata listing a de-identified subject ID, COVID-19 status, age in years and sex. A freely available public database, intended as a resource for researchers studying the immune response to SARS-CoV-2, is where the repertoires were released. The samples were drawn from two sources: the first 160 participants of the ongoing ImmuneRACE study, and 1,000 to 1,500 subjects contributed by 6 global collaborators. Where available, HLA class I and class II types were obtained from metadata supplied by the sample provider rather than from assay-based typing. The prospective study material was composed of cDNA or gDNA derived from T cells, B-cell-depleted T cells, or PBMCs.

Remarks on this clone: What this receptor recognizes is not known. No much larger clonotype is one base removed from it; base qualities were not supplied.

The paper's findings and limits, for the study overall: The quantity of clinical and demographic metadata differed by source and by participant and was supplied without curation.

The collaborating institutions used their own protocols to collect whole blood in K2EDTA tubes. For TCRbeta analysis, collaborators shipped samples as frozen whole blood, isolated PBMCs, or DNA extracted from either of those sample types. The immunoSEQ Assay, a bias-controlled multiplex PCR, was used to amplify TCRbeta CDR3 regions from genomic DNA. The authors' pipeline ran thus. The number of nucleated cells in each sample was estimated from the amplification of reference gene primers within the assay. To quantify the absolute abundance of each unique TCRbeta CDR3 rearrangement, sequence reads were collapsed and filtered. For each sample, productive Simpson clonality was calculated by taking the square root of Simpson's diversity index across productive rearrangements. TCRdb's version of the immuneACCESS table is confined to in-frame rearrangements and falls short of the full clone set. An unresolved V gene accounts for under half of the shortfall where checked; the remainder is of unknown origin. V and J calls and clone size are as listed in that table; D and trimming were resolved from the DNA. Counted in this sample were around 60,000 clones; over 70% of them appeared once. The ten most abundant clones make up more than 15% of the sample.

The germline V gene specifies MDHEN as CDR1 and SYDVKM as CDR2. From the cysteine through the phenylalanine, the CDR3 covers 15 amino acids. Of the read, only the CDR3 DNA is kept; its 45 bases are in frame from base 1. The V end loses 1 base and the J end loses 7 bases, and a stretch of 16 bases separates them. The source is a woman between 50 and 59 years old with active or convalescent COVID-19. The specimen was peripheral blood. Here the chain combines TRBV28 and TRBJ1-1; the D gene assignment is ambiguous. The CDR3 corresponds to CASSLFGGQEGEAFF. The nucleotide sequence reads TGTGCCAGCAGTTTATTCGGAGGGCAGGAGGGTGAAGCTTTCTTT.